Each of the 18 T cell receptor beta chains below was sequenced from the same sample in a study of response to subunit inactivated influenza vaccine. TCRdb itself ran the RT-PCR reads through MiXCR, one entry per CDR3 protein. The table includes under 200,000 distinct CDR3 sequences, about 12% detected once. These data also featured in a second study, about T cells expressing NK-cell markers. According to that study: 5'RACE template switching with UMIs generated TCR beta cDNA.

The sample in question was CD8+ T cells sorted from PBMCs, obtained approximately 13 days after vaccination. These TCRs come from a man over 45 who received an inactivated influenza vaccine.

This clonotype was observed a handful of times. The CDR3 sequence is CAISEGGFSYEQYF. The CDR3 nucleotides read TGTGCCATCTCAGAAGGCGGATTTTCCTACGAGCAGTACTTC. V gene TRBV10-3 combines with J gene TRBJ2-7; D is unclear. V was clipped by 8 bases and J by 1 base, with 15 bases between them. This CDR3 spans 14 amino acids. CDR1 is ENHRY, CDR2 SYGVKD, per germline.

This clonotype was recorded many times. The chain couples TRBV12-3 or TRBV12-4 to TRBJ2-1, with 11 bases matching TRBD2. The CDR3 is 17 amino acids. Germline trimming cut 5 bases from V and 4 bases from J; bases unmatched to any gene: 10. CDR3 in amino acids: CASSVRLGLAAYNEQFF. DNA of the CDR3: TGTGCCAGCAGTGTAAGACTGGGACTAGCGGCGTACAATGAGCAGTTCTTC.

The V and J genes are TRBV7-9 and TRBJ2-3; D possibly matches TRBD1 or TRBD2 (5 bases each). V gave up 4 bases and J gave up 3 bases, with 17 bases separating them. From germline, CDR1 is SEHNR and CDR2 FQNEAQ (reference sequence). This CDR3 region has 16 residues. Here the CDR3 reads CASSSSSGTLTDTQYF. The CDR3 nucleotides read TGTGCCAGCAGCTCCAGCTCCGGGACCTTGACAGATACGCAGTATTTT.

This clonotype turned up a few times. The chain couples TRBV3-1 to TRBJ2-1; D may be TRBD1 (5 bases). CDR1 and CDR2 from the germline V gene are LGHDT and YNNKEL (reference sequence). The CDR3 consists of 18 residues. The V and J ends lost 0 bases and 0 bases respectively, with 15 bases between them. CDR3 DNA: TGTGCCAGCAGCCAAGATTTTAATGCCAGGGACTCCTACAATGAGCAGTTCTTC. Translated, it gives CASSQDFNARDSYNEQFF.

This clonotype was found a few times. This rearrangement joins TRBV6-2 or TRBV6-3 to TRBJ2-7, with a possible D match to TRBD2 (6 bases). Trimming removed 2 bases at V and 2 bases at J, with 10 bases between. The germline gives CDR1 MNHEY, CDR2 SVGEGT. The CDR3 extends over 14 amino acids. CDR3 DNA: TGTGCCAGCAGTTACGTCGGGGGTACCTACGAGCAGTACTTC. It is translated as CASSYVGGTYEQYF.

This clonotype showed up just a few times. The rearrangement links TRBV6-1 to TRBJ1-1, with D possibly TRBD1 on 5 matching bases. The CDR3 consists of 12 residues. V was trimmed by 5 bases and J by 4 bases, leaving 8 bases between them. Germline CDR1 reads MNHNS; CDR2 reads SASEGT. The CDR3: CASSNRSTEAFF. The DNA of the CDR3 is TGTGCCAGCAGTAACAGGAGCACTGAAGCTTTCTTT.

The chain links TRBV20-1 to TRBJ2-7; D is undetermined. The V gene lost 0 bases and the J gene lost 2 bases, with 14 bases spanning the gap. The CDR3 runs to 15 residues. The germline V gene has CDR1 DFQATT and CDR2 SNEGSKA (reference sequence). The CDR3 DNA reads TGCAGTGCTAGAGAAAGCCCCCACCTCACCTACGAGCAGTACTTC. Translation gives CSARESPHLTYEQYF.

CDR3 residues: CASSPSVNEQYF. CDR3 coding DNA: TGTGCCAGCAGCCCCTCGGTTAACGAGCAGTACTTC. This sequence joins TRBV6-2 or TRBV6-3 and TRBJ2-7; D unresolved. The germline V and J ends were trimmed by 6 bases and 5 bases, with 11 bases remaining between them. CDR3 length: 12 amino acids. Germline CDR1 MNHEY, CDR2 SVGEGT.

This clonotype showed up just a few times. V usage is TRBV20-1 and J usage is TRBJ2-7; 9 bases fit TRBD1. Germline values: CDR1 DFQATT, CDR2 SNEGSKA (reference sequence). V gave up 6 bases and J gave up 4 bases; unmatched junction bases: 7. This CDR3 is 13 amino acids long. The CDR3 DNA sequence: TGCAGTGCAACCGGGACAGGGAGATACGAGCAGTACTTC. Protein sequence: CSATGTGRYEQYF.

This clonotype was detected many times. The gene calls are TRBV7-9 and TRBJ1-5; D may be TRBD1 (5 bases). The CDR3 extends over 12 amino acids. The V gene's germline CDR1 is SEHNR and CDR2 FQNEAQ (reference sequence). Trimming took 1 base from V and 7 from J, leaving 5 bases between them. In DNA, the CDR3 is TGTGCCAGCAGCTTAGGGGGCCAGCCCCAGCATTTT. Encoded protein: CASSLGGQPQHF.

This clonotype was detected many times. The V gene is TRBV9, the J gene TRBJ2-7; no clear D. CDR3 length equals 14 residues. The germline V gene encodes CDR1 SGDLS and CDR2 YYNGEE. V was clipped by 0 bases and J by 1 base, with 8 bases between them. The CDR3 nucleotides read TGTGCCAGCAGCGTAGGGCAGGCTTCCTACGAGCAGTACTTC. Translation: CASSVGQASYEQYF.

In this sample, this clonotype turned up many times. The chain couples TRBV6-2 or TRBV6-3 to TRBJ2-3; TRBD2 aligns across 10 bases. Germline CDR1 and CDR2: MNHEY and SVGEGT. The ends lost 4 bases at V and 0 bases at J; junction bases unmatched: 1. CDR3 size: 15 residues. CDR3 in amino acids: CASSFSGGSTDTQYF. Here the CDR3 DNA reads TGTGCCAGCAGTTTTAGCGGGGGGAGCACAGATACGCAGTATTTT.

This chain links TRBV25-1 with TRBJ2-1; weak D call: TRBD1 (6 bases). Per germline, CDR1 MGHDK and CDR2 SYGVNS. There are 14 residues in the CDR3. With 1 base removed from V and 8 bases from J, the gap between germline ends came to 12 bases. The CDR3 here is CASSEWAGDDEQFF. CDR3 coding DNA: TGTGCCAGCAGTGAATGGGCAGGGGACGATGAGCAGTTCTTC.

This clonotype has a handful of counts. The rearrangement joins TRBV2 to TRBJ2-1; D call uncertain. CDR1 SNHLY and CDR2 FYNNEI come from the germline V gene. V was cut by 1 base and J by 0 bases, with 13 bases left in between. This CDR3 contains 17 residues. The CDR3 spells CASSEGLRVTSYNEQFF. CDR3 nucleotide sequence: TGTGCCAGCAGTGAAGGTTTGAGAGTCACCTCCTACAATGAGCAGTTCTTC.

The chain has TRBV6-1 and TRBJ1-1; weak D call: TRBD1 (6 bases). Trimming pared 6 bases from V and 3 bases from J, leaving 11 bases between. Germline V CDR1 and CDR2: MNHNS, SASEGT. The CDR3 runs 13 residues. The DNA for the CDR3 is TGTGCCAGCAGCTCCACAGGGTACACTGAAGCTTTCTTT. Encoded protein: CASSSTGYTEAFF.

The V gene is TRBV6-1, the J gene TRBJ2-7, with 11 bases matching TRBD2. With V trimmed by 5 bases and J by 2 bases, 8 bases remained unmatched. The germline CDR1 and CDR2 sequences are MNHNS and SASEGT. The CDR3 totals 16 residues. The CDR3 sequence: CASSPGTSGVTYEQYF. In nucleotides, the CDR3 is TGTGCCAGCAGTCCTGGGACTAGCGGCGTAACCTACGAGCAGTACTTC.

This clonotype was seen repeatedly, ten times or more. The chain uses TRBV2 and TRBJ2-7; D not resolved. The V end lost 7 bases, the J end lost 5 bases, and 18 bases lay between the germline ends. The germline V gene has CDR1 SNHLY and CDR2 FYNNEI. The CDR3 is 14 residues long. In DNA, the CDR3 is TGTGCCAGCATGGAAGGCTCACCCGGCGACGAGCAGTACTTC. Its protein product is CASMEGSPGDEQYF.

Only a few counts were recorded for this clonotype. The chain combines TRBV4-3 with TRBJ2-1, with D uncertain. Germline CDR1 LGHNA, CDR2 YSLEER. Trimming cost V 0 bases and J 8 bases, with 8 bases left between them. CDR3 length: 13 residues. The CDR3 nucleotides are TGCGCCAGCAGCCAAGACGGCGTCCATGAGCAGTTCTTC. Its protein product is CASSQDGVHEQFF.